Given below is one T cell receptor beta chain in context. The data derive from a study of control samples from healthy donors and cancer patients. The length of the CDR3 is 17 residues. The germline V gene encodes CDR1 MDHEN and CDR2 SYDVKM. The trim removed 1 base at V and 3 bases at J, leaving 8 bases unmatched. Here immunoSEQ multiplex PCR was the method, and the copy in TCRdb shows in-frame clones only, minus some. The table has roughly 130,000 clones, 90% to 95% seen once. The chain couples TRBV28 to TRBJ2-2, with 7 nucleotides matching TRBD2. The receptor was derived from a man between 45 and 60 years old with head and neck cancer. Specimen: PBMCs. The CDR3 DNA follows: TGTGCCAGCAGTTTATCCCGAGGGGCGGGGGACACCGGGGAGCTGTTTTTT. This gives the protein CASSLSRGAGDTGELFF.